Here is one TCR beta chain with its context. What it binds is not known. TCRdb's copy holds only in-frame clones and misses some; the assay was immunoSEQ multiplex PCR. The table lists 100,000 to 120,000 clones, 70% to 90% of them singletons. The V gene end was trimmed by 6 bases and the J gene end by 6 bases; junction bases not matched to a gene: 2. Germline lookup yields CDR1 DFQATT and CDR2 SNEGSKA (reference sequence). This CDR3 contains 11 residues. The entry originates in a study of cytomegalovirus exposure and HLA in healthy donors. Overall study findings and caveats: As was reported, the classifier diagnosed cytomegalovirus status with high specificity and sensitivity. Researchers catalogued approximately 170 TCR beta chains as cytomegalovirus-associated. Under in vitro conditions, a few CMV-associated chains were confirmed as specific for CMV antigens.

This chain links TRBV20-1 with TRBJ2-1; TRBD2 agrees at 7 bases. This clonotype was sampled from a woman aged 30 to 39 in good health and CMV-seropositive. The sequencing input was PBMCs. CDR3 coding DNA: TGCAGTGCCCGACTAGCCAATGAGCAGTTCTTC. This encodes CSARLANEQFF.